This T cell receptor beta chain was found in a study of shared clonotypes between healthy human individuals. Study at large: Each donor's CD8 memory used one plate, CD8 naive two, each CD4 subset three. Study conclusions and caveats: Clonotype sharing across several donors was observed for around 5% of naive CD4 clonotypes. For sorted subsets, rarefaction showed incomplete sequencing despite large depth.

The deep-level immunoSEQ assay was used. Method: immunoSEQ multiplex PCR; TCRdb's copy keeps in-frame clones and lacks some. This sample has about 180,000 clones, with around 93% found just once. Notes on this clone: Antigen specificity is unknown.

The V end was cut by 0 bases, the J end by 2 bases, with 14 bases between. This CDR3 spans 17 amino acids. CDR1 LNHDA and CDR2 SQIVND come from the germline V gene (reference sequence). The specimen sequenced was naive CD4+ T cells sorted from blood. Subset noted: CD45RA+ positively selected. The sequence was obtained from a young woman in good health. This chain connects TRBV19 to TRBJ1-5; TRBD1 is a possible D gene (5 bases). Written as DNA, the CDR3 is TGTGCCAGTAGTATAGAGTTCAGGGCTTTTGGCAATCAGCCCCAGCATTTT. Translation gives CASSIEFRAFGNQPQHF.